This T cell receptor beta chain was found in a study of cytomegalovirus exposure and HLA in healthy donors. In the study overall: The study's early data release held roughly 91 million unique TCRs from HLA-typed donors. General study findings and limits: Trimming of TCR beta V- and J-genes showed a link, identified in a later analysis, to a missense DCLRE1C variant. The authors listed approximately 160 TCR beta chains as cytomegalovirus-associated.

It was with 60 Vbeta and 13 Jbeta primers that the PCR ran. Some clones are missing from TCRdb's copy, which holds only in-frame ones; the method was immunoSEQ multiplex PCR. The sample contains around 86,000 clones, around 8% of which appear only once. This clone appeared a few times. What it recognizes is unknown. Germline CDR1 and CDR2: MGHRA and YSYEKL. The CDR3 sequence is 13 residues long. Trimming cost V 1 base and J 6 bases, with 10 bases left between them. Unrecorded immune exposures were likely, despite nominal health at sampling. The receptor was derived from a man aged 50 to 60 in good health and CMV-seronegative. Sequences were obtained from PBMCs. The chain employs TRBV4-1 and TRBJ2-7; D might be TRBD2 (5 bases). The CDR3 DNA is TGCGCCAGCAGCCAAGTTGGGAGTGGCGAGCAGTACTTC. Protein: CASSQVGSGEQYF.